This TCR beta chain was profiled in a study of PD-1 blockade in classical Hodgkin lymphoma (dated by TCRdb to about 2020). At the level of the whole study: Nivolumab dosing was 3 mg/kg intravenously every 2 weeks, continuing until either disease progression or unacceptable toxicity. The study used CyTOF and TCR beta sequencing to define a peripheral blood immune signature of response to PD-1 blockade in classical Hodgkin lymphoma. The paper as a whole reports these results and caveats: The study was limited to a single clinical trial cohort, and causes of repertoire differences, possibly disease activity or prior therapy, remained undefined. Baseline TCR diversity was reported to be lower in newly diagnosed patients than in healthy donors, and even lower in relapsed/refractory patients. Baseline diversity similar to that of newly diagnosed patients was observed in trial patients achieving complete response, whereas significantly lower diversity was observed in partial responders and progressors. By C4D1, a significant rise was seen in CD4+ TCR diversity but not in CD8+ TCR diversity (p=0.0027 vs p=0.16), and the rise was most apparent among complete responders (p=0.02). Diversity was lower in patients who began nivolumab less than 1 year after ASCT, so these patients were left out of later analyses to avoid confounding by immune reconstitution.

This clone has only a few counts. Its antigen remains undetermined. Base qualities are not provided; no much larger clone lies one nucleotide away. As encoded in the germline V gene, CDR1 is SGHDT while CDR2 is YYEEEE. From cysteine to phenylalanine, the CDR3 is 15 amino acids long. Left in the record is the CDR3 DNA by itself, 45 bases read in frame from the first base. V is pruned by 4 bases and J by 6 bases, leaving 10 bases of the junction without a gene match. The sample's time point label, in plain terms: cycle 1 day 1 (C1D1), immediately before nivolumab initiation. Every trial patient had relapsed following autologous stem cell transplantation, and prior brentuximab vedotin exposure was what differed among cohorts A, B and C. The trial cohort included 45 to 65 patients with relapsed/refractory classical Hodgkin lymphoma, and each patient had a best overall response of complete response, partial response or progressive disease. In the multi-cohort phase II CheckMate 205 trial, trial patients received single-agent nivolumab. Best overall response was determined by an independent review committee according to the 2007 International Working Group response criteria. Trial PBMCs were obtained immediately prior to nivolumab initiation (C1D1) and on therapy at cycle 2 day 1 and cycle 4 day 1. After peripheral blood was drawn into 8 mL Vacutainer Cell Preparation Tubes, PBMCs were isolated by centrifugation and then cryopreserved.

Genomic DNA was extracted with the Qiagen DNeasy kit from unsorted PBMCs and from negatively selected CD4+ and CD8+ fractions. Using primers that anneal to V and J segments, immunoSEQ multiplex PCR amplified the TCR beta CDR3 regions. A synthetic immune receptor repertoire was used to minimize amplification bias, and remaining bias was computationally removed after sequencing. In the paper's pipeline: Repertoire diversity was quantified as the Shannon entropy index using custom Python scripts. The unsorted, CD4+ and CD8+ repertoires were each analyzed separately, with the exception of combined analyses, where CD4+ and CD8+ sequences were merged in silico. Clonal expansion was defined as at least a 2-fold frequency increase after treatment relative to C1D1, with a pseudocount of 0.5 for undetected baseline clones. Clones with 0 or 1 copy at C1D1 were defined as singleton clones, while clones with 2 or more copies were defined as non-singleton clones. Clones expanded in unsorted samples were annotated as CD4+, CD8+ or unknown by matching protein sequences in sorted samples from the same patient. Diversity changes from C1D1 to C4D1 were tested in paired samples using Wilcoxon tests. TCRdb stores this immuneACCESS table with in-frame sequences only. Part of the clones is absent; in the studies checked, under half of the shortfall reflects unresolved V genes, and no reason is known for the rest. D and trimming were read from the DNA, whereas the V and J calls and clone size are those reported in that table. The sample yields 20,000 to 25,000 clones; 70% to 80% were counted once. The ten largest clones represent 20% to 25% of the sample.

The origin of this receptor is a human donor with classical Hodgkin lymphoma. The source was peripheral blood mononuclear cells (PBMCs), collected at baseline. Recombination joined TRBV5-6 with TRBJ2-4; 7 of the junction bases match TRBD1. Here is the DNA: TGTGCCAGCAGCGTTGGACAGGAACCTTTAAACATTCAGTACTTC. It codes for CASSVGQEPLNIQYF.